A single sample is the source of the 24 T cell receptor beta chains below, sequenced in a study of identical twins. A single record per CDR3 protein comes from TCRdb applying MiXCR to the 5' RACE reads. The profile shows hundreds of thousands of distinct CDR3 sequences, about 20% of them singletons. These data also featured in a second study, about T cells expressing NK-cell markers.

Sequenced input: PBMCs. The receptors shown here come from a woman younger than 30 in good health.

The genes are TRBV7-8 and TRBJ2-2; 8 nucleotides align to TRBD1. CDR3 length: 16 amino acids. The germline CDR1 and CDR2 sequences are SGHVS and FQNEAQ. Trimming removed 3 bases from V and 2 bases from J; junction bases left unmatched: 5. The CDR3 region is CASSLWTGFNTGELFF. CDR3 sequence (DNA): TGTGCCAGCAGCTTGTGGACAGGGTTTAACACCGGGGAGCTGTTTTTT.

There are a few counts of this clonotype. The rearrangement links TRBV20-1 to TRBJ2-7; 8 nucleotides line up with TRBD1. The ends lost 2 bases at V and 0 bases at J; junction bases unmatched: 6. Germline V lookup: CDR1 DFQATT, CDR2 SNEGSKA (reference sequence). The CDR3 sequence is 15 residues long. The CDR3 DNA is TGCAGTGCTAGATTCCCAGGGGGCTACTCCTACGAGCAGTACTTC. It codes for CSARFPGGYSYEQYF.

This clonotype has a handful of counts. This chain uses TRBV6-5 with TRBJ1-1; D is uncertain. Germline V gene sequence: CDR1 MNHEY, CDR2 SVGAGI. V gave up 4 bases and J gave up 1 base, with 19 bases separating them. The CDR3 is 17 residues long. Here the CDR3 DNA reads TGTGCCAGCAGTTGGGCCCTTCGGGGATCAAAGAACACTGAAGCTTTCTTT. It encodes CASSWALRGSKNTEAFF.

Ten or more counts support this clonotype. The chain is built from TRBV20-1 and TRBJ2-1; 9 bases map to TRBD2. Germline V gene data show CDR1 as DFQATT and CDR2 as SNEGSKA (reference sequence). The CDR3 consists of 16 residues. J was trimmed by 3 bases and V by 0 bases; bases with no gene match: 6. This CDR3 is CSARDGISGSYNEQFF. In DNA form, the CDR3 reads TGCAGTGCTAGAGATGGGATTAGCGGGAGCTACAATGAGCAGTTCTTC.

Only a few counts were recorded for this clonotype. The CDR3 loop reads CASRFRGHEQYF. DNA for the CDR3: TGTGCCAGCAGGTTTAGGGGACACGAGCAGTACTTC. The chain carries TRBV5-5 and TRBJ2-7, with D tentatively TRBD1 or TRBD2 (5 bases each). Germline CDR1 SGHKS, CDR2 YYEKEE (reference sequence). The CDR3 covers 12 residues. Trimming left V 5 bases short and J 5 bases short, with 11 bases between.

This chain links TRBV9 with TRBJ2-1, with 8 bases identical to TRBD2. Germline-derived CDR1 and CDR2 are SGDLS and YYNGEE. Trimming took 3 bases from V and 3 from J; bases not matched to a gene: 5. The CDR3 is 15 residues long. The CDR3 loop is CASSGSGTHYNEQFF. CDR3 coding DNA: TGTGCCAGCAGCGGTAGCGGGACCCACTACAATGAGCAGTTCTTC.

In the case of this clonotype: The junction shows a germline mismatch at one end, possibly a read error. The chain uses TRBV7-7 and TRBJ2-3; 9 bases fit TRBD2. The CDR3 loop spans 13 amino acids. CDR1 SSHAT and CDR2 FNYEAQ come from the germline V gene (reference sequence). The CDR3 nucleotides are TGTGCTAGCAGCTTAGGACTAGCGAAGACGCAGTATTTT. Its translation is CASSLGLAKTQYF.

This clonotype has a handful of counts. The chain uses TRBV7-9 and TRBJ1-6; D may be TRBD1 (5 bases). Germline V CDR1 and CDR2: SEHNR, FQNEAQ (reference sequence). V was clipped by 4 bases and J by 8 bases, with 12 bases between them. This CDR3 region has 14 residues. CDR3 bases: TGTGCCAGCAGCTCTGGCAGGGTGGATTCACCCCTCCACTTT. It specifies CASSSGRVDSPLHF. The full variable domain, its missing parts supplied by reference TRBV7-9 and TRBJ1-6, is DTGVSQNPRHKITKRGQNVTFRCDPISEHNRLYWYRQTLGQGPEFLTYFQNEAQLEKSRLLSDRFSAERPKGSFSTLEIQRTEQGDSAMYLCASSSGRVDSPLHFGNGTRLTVT.

This clonotype was detected only a few times. This sequence joins TRBV12-3 or TRBV12-4 and TRBJ2-2; D gene ambiguous. This CDR3 contains 12 residues. V was cut by 3 bases and J by 7 bases, with 6 bases left in between. The DNA for the CDR3 is TGTGCCAGCAGTTTCGGTCGCGGGGAGCTGTTTTTT. This encodes CASSFGRGELFF.

This clonotype was counted only a few times. J is TRBJ2-2 and V is TRBV20-1; 12 bases are shared with TRBD2. Germline V CDR1 and CDR2: DFQATT, SNEGSKA (reference sequence). The CDR3 is 15 amino acids. V was pared by 3 bases and J by 6 bases, with 5 bases of the junction left unmatched. CDR3 protein: CSASGLAGIPGELFF. The CDR3 nucleotides are TGCAGTGCTAGCGGACTAGCGGGGATTCCCGGGGAGCTGTTTTTT.

This clonotype has just a few counts. V gene TRBV2 combines with J gene TRBJ2-4; the match to TRBD2 covers 12 bases. This CDR3 region has 18 residues. Trimming removed 3 bases from V and 2 bases from J; junction bases left unmatched: 8. Germline lookup yields CDR1 SNHLY and CDR2 FYNNEI. Here the CDR3 DNA reads TGTGCCAGCAGTGAGTGGGCGACTAGCGGGGGACCCAAAAACATTCAGTACTTC. Amino acid sequence: CASSEWATSGGPKNIQYF.

The chain uses TRBV20-1 and TRBJ1-1; maybe TRBD1 (6 bases). Germline-derived CDR1 and CDR2 are DFQATT and SNEGSKA (reference sequence). This CDR3 has 14 amino acids. V dropped 5 bases and J dropped 1 base, with 14 bases sitting between them. The CDR3 region is CSASRVGGNTEAFF. CDR3 DNA: TGCAGTGCTTCGAGGGTAGGGGGGAACACTGAAGCTTTCTTT.

This sequence joins TRBV10-3 and TRBJ2-1; TRBD2 agrees at 10 bases. Germline CDR1 ENHRY, CDR2 SYGVKD. The length of the CDR3 is 13 residues. Trimming cost V 8 bases and J 2 bases; bases outside gene matches: 0. The CDR3 DNA sequence: TGTGCCATCGGGACTAGCGCCTACAATGAGCAGTTCTTC. Translating gives CAIGTSAYNEQFF.

This clonotype was recorded a few times. Here the CDR3 reads CASSLAAGAPEAFF. The CDR3 DNA reads as TGTGCCAGCAGCTTGGCGGCTGGGGCCCCTGAAGCTTTCTTT. V usage is TRBV5-5 and J usage is TRBJ1-1; D is perhaps TRBD1 (5 bases). The CDR3 runs to 14 residues. V was clipped by 0 bases and J by 6 bases, with 12 bases between them. Germline V gene lookup returns CDR1 SGHKS and CDR2 YYEKEE (reference sequence).

This clonotype was seen only a few times. CDR3 sequence reads: CSAVDRGSGTDTQYF. DNA of the CDR3: TGCAGTGCTGTGGACAGGGGAAGCGGCACAGATACGCAGTATTTT. The chain joins TRBV20-1 to TRBJ2-3; 9 positions match TRBD1. With 5 bases clipped from V and 1 base from J, the junction kept 7 bases outside the gene matches. In germline, CDR1 is DFQATT, CDR2 SNEGSKA (reference sequence). The CDR3 totals 15 residues.

The rearrangement joins TRBV7-9 to TRBJ2-3, with 12 bases identical to TRBD2. V gave up 7 bases and J gave up 15 bases; unmatched junction bases: 11. Germline V gene lookup returns CDR1 SEHNR and CDR2 FQNEAQ (reference sequence). The CDR3 sequence is 13 residues long. The CDR3 here is CASMHPSGRASYF. The CDR3 nucleotides read TGTGCCAGCATGCACCCTAGCGGGAGGGCCTCATATTTT.

Written as DNA, the CDR3 is TGTGCCAGTGCTACTAGCGGGAAGGAGACCCAGTACTTC. This encodes CASATSGKETQYF. The chain employs TRBV2 and TRBJ2-5, with 10 bases that match TRBD2. Germline-derived CDR1 and CDR2 are SNHLY and FYNNEI. V dropped 9 bases and J dropped 5; count of bases not matched to a gene: 6. This CDR3 has 13 residues.

This clonotype was counted only a few times. The rearrangement links TRBV20-1 to TRBJ2-3, with 13 bases that match TRBD2. The CDR3 is 15 residues long. V shed 1 base and J 6 bases; nucleotides not matched to a gene: 4. Germline V gene data show CDR1 as DFQATT and CDR2 as SNEGSKA (reference sequence). The CDR3 DNA reads as TGCAGTGCTAGAGGGACTAGCGGGAGTCAGGATACGCAGTATTTT. Translation gives CSARGTSGSQDTQYF.

This rearrangement joins TRBV14 to TRBJ2-1, with D perhaps TRBD2 (5 bases). Per the germline V gene, CDR1 is SGHDN and CDR2 is FVKESK. CDR3 length: 14 amino acids. Trimming cost V 1 base and J 9 bases, with 13 bases left between them. For the CDR3, the DNA is TGTGCCAGCAGCCAAGTTGTGACTATGGGTGAGCAGTTCTTC. Translating gives CASSQVVTMGEQFF.

The rearrangement joins TRBV7-2 to TRBJ2-5; D not resolved. V lost 0 bases and J 2 bases, leaving 10 bases between the germline ends. The CDR3 loop spans 15 amino acids. The germline V gene has CDR1 SGHTA and CDR2 FQGNSA. DNA for the CDR3: TGTGCCAGCAGCTTAGCGAGTAACAGACAAGAGACCCAGTACTTC. This sequence encodes CASSLASNRQETQYF. The full variable domain, with the rest looked up from reference TRBV7-2 and TRBJ2-5, is GAGVSQSPSNKVTEKGKDVELRCDPISGHTALYWYRQSLGQGLEFLIYFQGNSAPDKSGLPSDRFSAERTGGSVSTLTIQRTQQEDSAVYLCASSLASNRQETQYFGPGTRLLVL.

CDR3 sequence: CASSFGGGAGNNEQFF. The CDR3, as DNA: TGTGCCAGCAGTTTTGGCGGGGGGGCCGGGAACAATGAGCAGTTCTTC. J is TRBJ2-1 and V is TRBV27, with 9 positions matching TRBD2. The CDR3 covers 16 residues. V gave up 3 bases and J gave up 5 bases; unmatched junction bases: 8. Per germline, CDR1 MNHEY and CDR2 SMNVEV (reference sequence).

This clonotype has just a few counts. This chain joins TRBV10-3 and TRBJ1-4, with TRBD1 as a possible D gene (5 bases). This CDR3 is 14 amino acids long. V lost 3 bases and J 10 bases, leaving 15 bases between the germline ends. Germline V gene sequence: CDR1 ENHRY, CDR2 SYGVKD. CDR3 in amino acids: CAISEGVSIRKLFF. For the CDR3, the DNA is TGTGCCATCAGTGAAGGGGTATCCATTCGAAAACTGTTTTTT.

V usage is TRBV9 and J usage is TRBJ2-1; possible D gene TRBD1, 7 bases. This CDR3 comprises 15 residues. Germline V gene sequence: CDR1 SGDLS, CDR2 YYNGEE. Trimming took off 1 base at V and 2 bases at J, with 10 bases between the two ends. CDR3 region: CASSVSGGTYNEQFF. CDR3 nucleotide sequence: TGTGCCAGCAGCGTATCAGGGGGGACCTACAATGAGCAGTTCTTC. Supplemented by reference TRBV9 and TRBJ2-1, the full variable domain reads DSGVTQTPKHLITATGQRVTLRCSPRSGDLSVYWYQQSLDQGLQFLIQYYNGEERAKGNILERFSAQQFPDLHSELNLSSLELGDSALYFCASSVSGGTYNEQFFGPGTRLTVL.

Only a few counts were recorded for this clonotype. V gene TRBV9 combines with J gene TRBJ1-1; tentative D call: TRBD1 (6 bases). CDR1 is SGDLS, CDR2 YYNGEE, per germline. Trimming pared 4 bases from V and 9 bases from J, leaving 16 bases between. The CDR3 is 13 residues long. CDR3 sequence (DNA): TGTGCCAGCAGCCAGGCTGTCGGGACACAAGCTTTCTTT. This codes for CASSQAVGTQAFF. The variable domain in full, completed from reference TRBV9 and TRBJ1-1, reads DSGVTQTPKHLITATGQRVTLRCSPRSGDLSVYWYQQSLDQGLQFLIQYYNGEERAKGNILERFSAQQFPDLHSELNLSSLELGDSALYFCASSQAVGTQAFFGQGTRLTVV.